Described below is a single T cell receptor beta chain sequence and its context. This specimen comes from a study of blood T cell repertoires in COVID-19. This CDR3 has 16 amino acids. The germline V gene encodes CDR1 LGHDT and CDR2 YNNKEL (reference sequence). Trimming left V 0 bases short and J 0 bases short, with 6 bases between. Some clones are missing from TCRdb's copy, which holds only in-frame ones; the method was immunoSEQ multiplex PCR. The table records approximately 200,000 clones, approximately 81% of them present only once. The sample comprised peripheral blood. The clonotype was recovered from a man aged 35-49 years with acute or convalescent COVID-19. This chain connects TRBV3-1 (or the pseudogene TRBV3-2) to TRBJ2-6; D gene ambiguous. Here the CDR3 DNA reads TGTGCCAGCAGCCAAGACATCCCCTCTGGGGCCAACGTCCTGACTTTC. This encodes CASSQDIPSGANVLTF.